A selection of T cell receptor beta chains follows, all from one sample in a study of beta chain features in type 1 diabetes. Sequencing was performed with immunoSEQ multiplex PCR; in TCRdb, only in-frame clones are kept and a portion is missing. The sample contains under 900,000 clones, under 20% of which appear only once. Sequencing used naive CD4+ T cells from blood. The receptors come from a young woman in good health. Each CDR3 is given with its conserved first and last residue. D genes are given only for firm matches. Rows may omit the clone size; those that give it use once, few, many or a size class.

d_call	v_call	clone_size	j_call	cdr3_aa	cdr3_nt
TRBD2	TRBV7-2	few	TRBJ2-4	CASSLGLAGGNIQYF	TGTGCCAGCAGCCTAGGACTAGCCGGGGGAAACATTCAGTACTTC
.	TRBV4-1	few	TRBJ1-5	CASSQSQGFQPQHF	TGCGCCAGCAGCCAATCCCAGGGTTTTCAGCCCCAGCATTTT
TRBD2	TRBV13	.	TRBJ2-3	CASSLAILWTASGTDTQYF	TGTGCCAGCAGCTTAGCGATTCTTTGGACGGCTAGCGGGACTGATACGCAGTATTTT
.	TRBV18	.	TRBJ1-1	CASSLGGPLNTEAFF	TGTGCCAGCTCTCTCGGGGGACCCCTGAACACTGAAGCTTTCTTT
.	TRBV4-1	.	TRBJ1-1	CASSQVWGTLNTEAFF	TGCGCCAGCAGCCAAGTTTGGGGGACCTTGAACACTGAAGCTTTCTTT
TRBD1	TRBV7-9	.	TRBJ1-2	CASSLAVTGFSGYTF	TGTGCCAGCAGCTTAGCCGTGACAGGGTTTTCTGGCTACACCTTC
TRBD2	TRBV6-5	.	TRBJ2-1	CASSYSGSGSYNEQFF	TGTGCCAGCAGTTACTCTGGCAGCGGGAGTTACAATGAGCAGTTCTTC
TRBD1	TRBV7-9	few	TRBJ1-5	CASSQETGGVNQPQHF	TGTGCCAGCAGCCAAGAGACAGGGGGGGTGAATCAGCCCCAGCATTTT
.	TRBV9	few	TRBJ2-5	CASSVGGQETQYF	TGTGCCAGCAGCGTAGGCGGACAAGAGACCCAGTACTTC
.	TRBV5-1	few	TRBJ2-7	CASSFNGGPYEQYF	TGCGCCAGCAGCTTTAATGGGGGGCCCTACGAGCAGTACTTC
.	TRBV28	few	TRBJ2-7	CASSPITRISEQYF	TGTGCCAGCAGTCCGATCACTAGAATAAGCGAGCAGTACTTC
.	TRBV10-2	.	TRBJ2-5	CASSGAGGLRETQYF	TGCGCCAGCAGTGGAGCCGGAGGGCTAAGGGAGACCCAGTACTTC
.	TRBV7-9	.	TRBJ2-7	CASRGPPSNEQYF	TGTGCCAGCAGGGGACCTCCCAGTAACGAGCAGTACTTC
TRBD1	TRBV7-9	few	TRBJ1-2	CASSGQGDFGYTF	TGTGCCAGCAGCGGGCAGGGGGATTTTGGCTACACCTTC
.	TRBV5-4	few	TRBJ2-1	CASSPRPQGPLLNEQFF	TGTGCCAGCAGCCCTCGGCCGCAGGGCCCCTTGCTCAATGAGCAGTTCTTC
TRBD1	TRBV27	.	TRBJ2-1	CASSIWTGNAYNEQFF	TGTGCCAGCAGTATCTGGACAGGGAATGCCTACAATGAGCAGTTCTTC
.	TRBV7-2	.	TRBJ2-3	CASSLMGRWDTQYF	TGTGCCAGCAGCTTGATGGGGAGGTGGGATACGCAGTATTTT
.	TRBV2	.	TRBJ2-7	CASRFLQSGTYEQYF	TGTGCCAGCAGGTTCCTCCAAAGTGGGACCTACGAGCAGTACTTC
TRBD2	TRBV27	few	TRBJ2-2	CASLGLAGVRSTGELFF	TGTGCCAGCCTAGGACTAGCGGGAGTCCGGAGCACCGGGGAGCTGTTTTTT
.	TRBV14	.	TRBJ2-5	CASSHLGRTRETQYF	TGTGCCAGCAGCCACCTGGGGAGGACGAGGGAGACCCAGTACTTC
TRBD1	TRBV7-9	few	TRBJ1-5	CASSLAASGTENQPQHF	TGTGCCAGCAGCTTAGCTGCCTCCGGGACAGAGAATCAGCCCCAGCATTTT
.	TRBV7-9	.	TRBJ1-5	CASSLVDSGQPQHF	TGTGCCAGCAGCTTAGTGGACAGTGGCCAGCCCCAGCATTTT
.	TRBV5-1	.	TRBJ1-4	CASSSGRGGEKLFF	TGCGCCAGCAGCAGCGGACGGGGTGGAGAAAAACTGTTTTTT
.	TRBV28	.	TRBJ2-1	CASSFKHEQFF	TGTGCCAGCAGTTTCAAGCATGAGCAGTTCTTC
TRBD1	TRBV7-2	few	TRBJ1-2	CASSLAGTVEFGYTF	TGTGCCAGCAGCTTAGCAGGGACAGTAGAATTTGGCTACACCTTC
TRBD2	TRBV10-3	.	TRBJ2-1	CAISERLREGLFF	TGTGCCATCAGTGAAAGGTTGCGGGAGGGCCTGTTCTTC
.	TRBV19	.	TRBJ2-2	CASKPPGGAWTGELFF	TGTGCCAGTAAGCCCCCTGGGGGCGCATGGACCGGGGAGCTGTTTTTT
TRBD1	TRBV25-1	.	TRBJ1-5	CASSSQGAGGQPQHF	TGTGCCAGCAGTTCTCAGGGGGCAGGCGGTCAGCCCCAGCATTTT
.	TRBV28	.	TRBJ1-2	CASSFSFRRDTSRGYTF	TGTGCCAGCAGTTTCTCGTTCCGTCGGGACACATCTCGCGGCTACACCTTC
.	TRBV7-3	.	TRBJ2-1	CASSPYQITRGEQFF	TGTGCCAGCAGCCCATACCAGATAACCCGAGGGGAGCAGTTCTTC
.	TRBV27	few	TRBJ1-1	CASSLSASQKLNTEAFF	TGTGCCAGCAGTTTATCGGCCAGTCAAAAGCTGAACACTGAAGCTTTCTTT
.	TRBV13	.	TRBJ2-3	CASSLTTTGFRADTQYF	TGTGCCAGCAGCCTGACTACGACGGGGTTTCGAGCAGATACGCAGTATTTT
TRBD1	TRBV28	few	TRBJ2-7	CASSLLGQASYEQYF	TGTGCCAGCAGTTTATTGGGACAGGCCTCCTACGAGCAGTACTTC
.	TRBV9	few	TRBJ1-2	CASSADRNYGYTF	TGTGCCAGCAGCGCGGACCGTAACTATGGCTACACCTTC
.	TRBV28	few	TRBJ2-3	CASSLASDTQYF	TGTGCCAGCAGTTTAGCTAGTGATACGCAGTATTTT
TRBD1	TRBV10-3	few	TRBJ1-1	CASVKGQMNTEAFF	TGTGCCTCGGTAAAGGGACAGATGAACACTGAAGCTTTCTTT
.	TRBV19	few	TRBJ1-1	CASSIVAQGKITEAFF	TGTGCCAGTAGTATAGTGGCACAGGGAAAAATCACTGAAGCTTTCTTT
.	TRBV6-1	.	TRBJ2-5	CASSPWSGTETQYF	TGTGCCAGCAGTCCTTGGTCAGGGACAGAGACCCAGTACTTC
TRBD2	TRBV18	few	TRBJ2-7	CASSLSGTSYEQYF	TGTGCCAGCTCACTGAGCGGGACCTCCTACGAGCAGTACTTC
.	TRBV7-9	.	TRBJ1-3	CAIILNPDTIYF	TGTGCCATCATATTAAACCCGGACACCATATATTTT
.	TRBV27	few	TRBJ2-7	CAGTRSAFTYEQYF	TGTGCCGGGACCCGTTCGGCTTTTACCTACGAGCAGTACTTC
TRBD1	TRBV6-5	.	TRBJ1-2	CASSWGQSGYGYTF	TGTGCCAGCAGTTGGGGACAGTCCGGCTATGGCTACACCTTC
TRBD1	TRBV6-1	.	TRBJ2-7	CASSEQYSSGTGTYEQYF	TGTGCCAGCAGTGAACAGTACAGCTCGGGGACAGGTACCTACGAGCAGTACTTC
.	TRBV5-1	few	TRBJ2-3	CASSLAWGGDADTQYF	TGCGCCAGCAGCTTGGCCTGGGGAGGAGATGCAGATACGCAGTATTTT
TRBD2	TRBV11-2	few	TRBJ2-1	CASSSSLSGNNEQFF	TGTGCCAGCAGCTCATCCCTTAGCGGGAATAATGAGCAGTTCTTC
.	TRBV27	.	TRBJ1-1	CASSLSRSLEAFF	TGTGCCAGCAGTTTATCACGGTCCCTTGAAGCTTTCTTT
.	TRBV11-1	.	TRBJ2-3	CASSPRAGTDTQYF	TGTGCCAGCAGCCCGAGGGCAGGCACAGATACGCAGTATTTT
.	TRBV18	.	TRBJ2-2	CASSPPGTGELFF	TGTGCCAGCTCACCACCAGGTACCGGGGAGCTGTTTTTT
.	TRBV7-9	.	TRBJ2-5	CASSLGRVETQYF	TGTGCCAGCAGCTTAGGACGCGTAGAGACCCAGTACTTC
.	TRBV7-3	few	TRBJ2-2	CASSLTLSSGELFF	TGTGCCAGCAGCTTAACCTTGAGCTCCGGGGAGCTGTTTTTT
TRBD2	TRBV10-3	many	TRBJ2-5	CAISESTSIQETQYF	TGTGCCATCAGTGAGTCGACTAGCATCCAAGAGACCCAGTACTTC
.	TRBV6-5	few	TRBJ2-7	CASSFSGSYEQYF	TGTGCCAGCAGTTTCAGCGGTTCCTACGAGCAGTACTTC
.	TRBV7-8	.	TRBJ2-1	CASSSLAALDYNEQFF	TGTGCCAGCAGCTCTCTCGCAGCGCTTGACTACAATGAGCAGTTCTTC
.	TRBV7-3	.	TRBJ2-1	CASSPGLANYNEQFF	TGTGCCAGCAGCCCCGGGTTAGCTAACTACAATGAGCAGTTCTTC
.	TRBV7-9	few	TRBJ1-4	CASSLARQGSEKLFF	TGTGCCAGCAGCTTAGCGCGGCAGGGTAGTGAAAAACTGTTTTTT
.	TRBV5-1	few	TRBJ2-5	CASSLVIVGQETQYF	TGCGCCAGCAGCTTGGTTATAGTCGGCCAAGAGACCCAGTACTTC
.	TRBV7-3	.	TRBJ1-2	CASSPKPGANYGYTF	TGTGCCAGCAGCCCTAAGCCAGGGGCGAACTATGGCTACACCTTC
.	TRBV29-1	.	TRBJ2-3	CSVLRRLANRVAEAQYF	TGCAGCGTACTTAGGCGGCTAGCCAACAGAGTGGCTGAGGCGCAGTATTTT